This T cell receptor (beta chain) emerged from a study of regulatory T cells in long-lasting Graves disease. Study findings and constraints: Accuracy may have been reduced by the small sample size. Between persistent patients, fewer than 3,500 public clonotypes were shared, exceeding the 900 to 1,000 shared between new patients.

This clonotype appeared a single time. The antigen is undetermined. V lost 1 base and J 3 bases, leaving 4 bases between the germline ends. Germline V CDR1 and CDR2: SGHAT, FQNNGV. This CDR3 comprises 12 residues. Time point indicated: persistent/refractory GD, antithyroid drugs over 5 years with positive TRAb. PBMCs were the source of the RNA used for TCR sequencing. Arm-PCR of CDR3 regions and iRepertoire HTBI primers were the basis on which TCR beta libraries were built. TCRdb re-called the multiplex PCR reads with MiXCR, one entry per CDR3 protein. Of roughly 700,000 distinct CDR3 sequences listed, about 32% are singletons.

This chain links TRBV11-2 with TRBJ2-7; the D is unclear. The receptor was derived from a female donor with Graves disease. Sequencing used peripheral blood mononuclear cells (PBMCs), obtained when the disease was refractory, from a patient treated with antithyroid drugs. The CDR3 is CASSLANYEQYF. The CDR3 DNA reads as TGTGCCAGCAGCTTAGCCAACTACGAGCAGTACTTC.